Below, one TCR beta chain is given with its context. Primers for the PCR totalled 60 Vbeta and 13 Jbeta. Clones were read by immunoSEQ multiplex PCR, and TCRdb kept only the in-frame ones, dropping some. The sample has about 160,000 clones, roughly 80% seen once; the top ten hold approximately 2%. The source of the sample is a study of cytomegalovirus exposure and HLA in healthy donors. The CDR3 has 15 amino acids. Looked up from germline, CDR1 is SGHVS and CDR2 is FQNEAQ. Trimming took off 5 bases at V and 6 bases at J, with 19 bases between the two ends. This rearrangement joins TRBV7-8 to TRBJ1-2; D may be TRBD1 (6 bases). Sequencing was carried out using PBMCs. This TCR was recovered from a female donor in good health and CMV-seronegative. The DNA of the CDR3 is TGTGCCAGCAGCCCCGGGGGGAGTCAGGGGCATGGCTACACCTTC. Translation: CASSPGGSQGHGYTF.